The next 14 T cell receptor beta chains were all read from a single sample in a study of T-cell memory formation after mild COVID-19 (dated by TCRdb to the early 2020s). The protocol used for the library was 5' RACE. The sequencer listed for this sample is Illumina NovaSeq 6000. The public reads were reanalyzed by TCRdb: fastp trimming at Q25, MiXCR alignment, in-frame beta chains only. Rows are unified per CDR3 protein, each entry keeping the most common DNA and genes. This sample has roughly 170,000 distinct CDR3 sequences in its table, and about a fifth of those were observed once. The leading ten clones occupy under 25% of the sample. The source material was PBMCs or a T cell subset sorted from them (not recorded which). These receptors all come from an adult woman who had mild COVID-19 (a few samples of this study predate the infection). The sample titles of this study are shuffled in the database, so cell type and time point are left out; the donor was told from shared clones.

This clonotype was counted between two and nine times. The V and J genes are TRBV28 and TRBJ2-3; D is perhaps TRBD2 (6 bases). The germline CDR1 and CDR2 sequences are MDHEN and SYDVKM. The CDR3 totals 15 residues. V lost 11 bases and J 1 base, leaving 19 bases between the germline ends. CDR3 nucleotides: TGTGCCCTCGGGGAGGAGCGGGCGGGCACAGATACGCAGTATTTT. It specifies CALGEERAGTDTQYF.

This clonotype was seen more than once but under ten times. J is TRBJ2-1 and V is TRBV4-1, with 7 bases fitting TRBD1. Per germline, CDR1 MGHRA and CDR2 YSYEKL. V lost 0 bases and J lost 8; bases outside the gene matches: 7. The CDR3 is 15 residues long. CDR3 sequence reads: CASSQEGDRWDEQFF. CDR3 DNA: TGCGCCAGCAGCCAAGAGGGGGACAGATGGGATGAGCAGTTCTTC.

The genes are TRBV9 and TRBJ2-1, with no clear D. The V end was cut by 0 bases, the J end by 5 bases, with 15 bases between. This CDR3 region has 16 residues. Germline lookup yields CDR1 SGDLS and CDR2 YYNGEE. For the CDR3, the DNA is TGTGCCAGCAGCGTAGGGCTACGTCCCACGGACAATGAGCAGTTCTTC. Its protein is CASSVGLRPTDNEQFF. The variable domain in full, completed from reference TRBV9 and TRBJ2-1, reads DSGVTQTPKHLITATGQRVTLRCSPRSGDLSVYWYQQSLDQGLQFLIQYYNGEERAKGNILERFSAQQFPDLHSELNLSSLELGDSALYFCASSVGLRPTDNEQFFGPGTRLTVL.

This clonotype was seen ten or more times. The gene calls are TRBV24-1 and TRBJ2-2, with D perhaps matching TRBD1 (5 bases). V lost 7 bases to trimming and J lost 3 bases, with 14 bases between them. In germline, CDR1 is KGHDR, CDR2 SFDVKD. The CDR3 totals 15 residues. This CDR3 reads CATSDQGEDTGELFF. The CDR3 bases are TGTGCCACCAGCGACCAGGGCGAGGACACCGGGGAGCTGTTTTTT.

This clonotype was found a few times. The chain carries TRBV9 and TRBJ1-1, with 7 bases identical to TRBD1. The CDR3 consists of 17 residues. Germline assignment: CDR1 SGDLS and CDR2 YYNGEE. Trimming removed 0 bases from V and 3 bases from J; junction bases left unmatched: 11. This chain's CDR3 is CASSVEGGGARDTEAFF. DNA for the CDR3: TGTGCCAGCAGCGTAGAAGGAGGGGGCGCGAGGGACACTGAAGCTTTCTTT.

The V gene is TRBV6-2 or TRBV6-3, the J gene TRBJ2-7, with D perhaps matching TRBD1 (6 bases). The ends were cut back, 0 bases at V and 3 bases at J, with 12 bases in the middle. The germline V gene has CDR1 MNHEY and CDR2 SVGEGT. The CDR3 has 15 residues. The CDR3 region is CASSYSDRVNYEQYF. The CDR3 nucleotides read TGTGCCAGCAGTTACTCGGACAGAGTTAACTACGAGCAGTACTTC.

Only a few counts were recorded for this clonotype. The chain has TRBV15 and TRBJ2-1; D remains ambiguous. V lost 4 bases and J 9 bases, leaving 7 bases between the germline ends. CDR3 length: 11 amino acids. Germline V lookup: CDR1 LNHNV, CDR2 YYDKDF (reference sequence). The CDR3 DNA is TGTGCCACCAGCAAGGCTCGTGAGCAGTTCTTC. It yields the protein CATSKAREQFF.

As DNA, the CDR3 is TGCGCCAGCAGCCAACGGGGAGCGGGAGCGAACAATGAGCAGTTCTTC. It translates to CASSQRGAGANNEQFF. The V and J genes are TRBV4-3 and TRBJ2-1, with 8 nucleotides matching TRBD2. This CDR3 has 16 residues. After removal of 2 bases from V and 5 bases from J, the junction contained 8 bases not matched to a gene. Germline V gene sequence: CDR1 LGHNA, CDR2 YSLEER.

The chain uses TRBV4-3 and TRBJ2-3; D remains unclear. V was trimmed by 5 bases and J by 5 bases, leaving 11 bases between them. Germline V CDR1 and CDR2: LGHNA, YSLEER. The CDR3 has 13 amino acids. The chain's CDR3 is CASSSSSVDTQYF. In DNA form, the CDR3 reads TGCGCCAGCAGCTCCTCATCCGTAGATACGCAGTATTTT.

The V and J genes are TRBV5-1 and TRBJ2-6; D call uncertain. V lost 2 bases and J lost 0, with 6 bases in between. Per germline, CDR1 SGHRS and CDR2 YFSETQ. The CDR3 runs to 15 residues. This CDR3 reads CASSLKSSGANVLTF. Written as DNA, the CDR3 is TGCGCCAGCAGCTTAAAAAGCTCTGGGGCCAACGTCCTGACTTTC.

This clonotype was seen at least ten times. V gene TRBV2 combines with J gene TRBJ2-3; TRBD2 matches 7 bases. CDR1 SNHLY and CDR2 FYNNEI come from the germline V gene. After removal of 1 base from V and 6 bases from J, the junction contained 22 bases not matched to a gene. The CDR3 sequence is 20 residues long. CDR3 DNA: TGTGCCAGCAGTGAAGGGGAAATCTACCGCGGGACTACCCGCGTGGATACGCAGTATTTT. Protein: CASSEGEIYRGTTRVDTQYF.

J is TRBJ2-1 and V is TRBV19, with 13 bases matching TRBD2. The length of the CDR3 is 15 residues. Germline CDR1 is LNHDA and CDR2 is SQIVND (reference sequence). Germline trimming cut 5 bases from V and 7 bases from J; bases unmatched to any gene: 5. The CDR3, as DNA: TGTGCCAGTAGTCCGACTAGCGGGGGGATAAATGAGCAGTTCTTC. Residues: CASSPTSGGINEQFF.

The chain recombines TRBV19 with TRBJ2-7; TRBD2 matches 10 bases. CDR3 length: 16 amino acids. The V gene's germline CDR1 is LNHDA and CDR2 SQIVND (reference sequence). V lost 5 bases, J lost 0 bases, and 7 bases stayed unmatched. CDR3 in amino acids: CASSPYGLADSYEQYF. The CDR3 DNA reads TGTGCCAGTAGTCCTTACGGACTAGCGGACTCCTACGAGCAGTACTTC.

The V call is TRBV19, the J call TRBJ2-7; the D gene is possibly TRBD1 (6 bases). Germline CDR1 is LNHDA and CDR2 is SQIVND (reference sequence). V gave up 6 bases and J gave up 4 bases, with 10 bases separating them. The CDR3 is made up of 12 amino acids. CDR3 nucleotide sequence: TGTGCCAGTAGCGGCCAGGGGTACGAGCAGTACTTC. Its translation: CASSGQGYEQYF.